The 20 T cell receptor beta chains presented below share a single source sample, sequenced in a study of blood T cell repertoires in COVID-19. Clones were sequenced by immunoSEQ multiplex PCR, and TCRdb holds only the in-frame ones, with some missing. The sample lists around 210,000 clones; 89% were seen once. The sample comprised PBMCs or T cells enriched from blood (not recorded which). The receptors stem from a woman between 18 and 30 years old who had recovered from COVID-19.

This clone was observed a single time. The chain combines TRBV11-2 with TRBJ2-2, with D unresolved. This CDR3 comprises 15 residues. Germline lookup yields CDR1 SGHAT and CDR2 FQNNGV. V dropped 8 bases and J dropped 0 bases, with 13 bases sitting between them. CDR3: CASSRGRTNTGELFF. In nucleotides, the CDR3 is TGTGCCAGCTCTCGAGGCCGGACGAACACCGGGGAGCTGTTTTTT.

The CDR3 region has the DNA TGTGCTAGTGGTTTAGACGACAGTAGCAATCAGCCCCAGCATTTT. It translates to CASGLDDSSNQPQHF. The rearrangement joins TRBV12-5 to TRBJ1-5; TRBD1 might be the D (5 bases). This CDR3 contains 15 residues. CDR1 and CDR2 (germline): LGHNT, FRNRAP. The V end lost 3 bases, the J end lost 0 bases, and 9 bases lay between the germline ends.

This chain uses TRBV12-3 or TRBV12-4 with TRBJ1-2, with a tentative D call TRBD1 (5 bases). Trimming stripped 6 bases from V and 13 bases from J, with 12 bases between. The CDR3 spans 10 residues. Here the CDR3 reads CASSSATGTF. DNA of the CDR3: TGTGCCAGCAGCTCCGCAACAGGCACCTTC.

This chain joins TRBV4-1 and TRBJ1-1; 7 positions agree with TRBD1. V lost 0 bases and J lost 8; bases outside the gene matches: 3. Germline loops: CDR1 MGHRA, CDR2 YSYEKL. This CDR3 contains 13 residues. The CDR3 loop is CASSQERTGEAFF. The CDR3 nucleotides are TGCGCCAGCAGCCAAGAGAGGACAGGAGAAGCTTTCTTT.

The chain employs TRBV30 and TRBJ2-7, with 8 bases matching TRBD1. There are 15 residues in the CDR3. V gave up 1 base and J gave up 2 bases; unmatched junction bases: 7. The germline V gene has CDR1 GTSNPN and CDR2 SVGIG (reference sequence). The CDR3 DNA is TGTGCCTGGAGTGCCTACAGGGGGGACCCCTACGAGCAGTACTTC. Translation: CAWSAYRGDPYEQYF.

The J gene is TRBJ2-1, the V gene TRBV6-4; TRBD2 matches 7 bases. V shed 8 bases and J 4 bases; nucleotides not matched to a gene: 8. The CDR3 sequence is 14 residues long. Germline V CDR1 and CDR2: MRHNA, SNTAGT. The CDR3 loop is CASVSGVLYNEQFF. The CDR3 bases are TGTGCCAGCGTGAGCGGGGTCCTTTACAATGAGCAGTTCTTC.

This chain uses TRBV29-1 with TRBJ2-1, with 11 bases lining up with TRBD1. With 4 bases clipped from V and 0 bases from J, the junction kept 14 bases outside the gene matches. Looked up from germline, CDR1 is SQVTM and CDR2 is ANQGSEA. The CDR3 runs to 19 residues. The CDR3 DNA is TGCAGCGTTGTAATTCTCGCTTCCGGGACAGGGGGCTCCTACAATGAGCAGTTCTTC. Protein: CSVVILASGTGGSYNEQFF.

The chain links TRBV28 to TRBJ1-5, with D maybe TRBD1 (5 bases). The V and J ends lost 8 bases and 7 bases respectively, with 21 bases between them. Per the germline V gene, CDR1 is MDHEN and CDR2 is SYDVKM. The CDR3 runs to 15 residues. CDR3 amino acids: CASVNTWGVRQPQHF. CDR3 in DNA: TGTGCCAGCGTTAATACTTGGGGGGTGAGGCAGCCCCAGCATTTT.

The chain has TRBV5-1 and TRBJ2-3, with a weak D call TRBD1 (5 bases). CDR3 size: 14 residues. The germline V gene has CDR1 SGHRS and CDR2 YFSETQ. Trimming left V 0 bases short and J 1 base short, with 6 bases between. Written as DNA, the CDR3 is TGCGCCAGCAGCTTGGGCAGGGGCACAGATACGCAGTATTTT. Protein product: CASSLGRGTDTQYF.

J is TRBJ1-4 and V is TRBV27; 7 positions match TRBD1. V dropped 5 bases and J dropped 0; count of bases not matched to a gene: 0. The germline CDR1 and CDR2 sequences are MNHEY and SMNVEV (reference sequence). The CDR3 covers 14 residues. For the CDR3, the DNA is TGTGCCAGCAGTGGGACAGCAACTAATGAAAAACTGTTTTTT. As protein: CASSGTATNEKLFF.

The V gene is TRBV3-1 (or the pseudogene TRBV3-2), the J gene TRBJ1-6; possibly TRBD1 for D (6 bases). The CDR3 has 14 amino acids. The ends were cut back, 4 bases at V and 6 bases at J, with 10 bases in the middle. Germline CDR1 is LGHDT and CDR2 is YNNKEL (reference sequence). CDR3 sequence (DNA): TGTGCCAGCAGCCCGGGACACCTTAATTCACCCCTCCACTTT. Translating it yields CASSPGHLNSPLHF.

CDR3 residues: CATGGSTDTQYF. The CDR3 DNA is TGTGCCACCGGCGGGAGCACAGATACGCAGTATTTT. The chain couples TRBV24-1 to TRBJ2-3, with a tentative D call TRBD2 (5 bases). Looked up from germline, CDR1 is KGHDR and CDR2 is SFDVKD. V gave up 9 bases and J gave up 0 bases, with 6 bases separating them. This CDR3 spans 12 amino acids.

The chain has TRBV19 and TRBJ2-7; a weak D match, TRBD1 (6 bases). With 7 bases removed from V and 6 bases from J, the gap between germline ends came to 16 bases. In germline, CDR1 is LNHDA, CDR2 SQIVND (reference sequence). The CDR3 is 13 residues long. The CDR3 spells CASTPQGRGEQYF. CDR3 nucleotide sequence: TGTGCCAGTACCCCACAGGGTCGGGGCGAGCAGTACTTC. Looking up the rest from reference TRBV19 and TRBJ2-7 gives the full variable domain: DGGITQSPKYLFRKEGQNVTLSCEQNLNHDAMYWYRQDPGQGLRLIYYSQIVNDFQKGDIAEGYSVSREKKESFPLTVTSAQKNPTAFYLCASTPQGRGEQYFGPGTRLTVT.

The chain is built from TRBV6-1 and TRBJ1-4; D uncertain. The V gene's germline CDR1 is MNHNS and CDR2 SASEGT. This CDR3 is 16 amino acids long. Trimming cost V 4 bases and J 0 bases, with 12 bases left between them. In DNA, the CDR3 is TGTGCCAGCAGTGGAGCGAGACGGGCAACTAATGAAAAACTGTTTTTT. Translated: CASSGARRATNEKLFF.

The V gene is TRBV6-5, the J gene TRBJ2-1; D remains unclear. Germline V gene data show CDR1 as MNHEY and CDR2 as SVGAGI. The CDR3 is 12 amino acids. V lost 4 bases to trimming and J lost 8 bases, with 9 bases between them. The CDR3 reads CASSSSFHEQFF. The CDR3 bases are TGTGCCAGCAGTTCCAGTTTTCATGAGCAGTTCTTC.

The chain combines TRBV7-9 with TRBJ2-2; D is undetermined. Germline CDR1 reads SEHNR; CDR2 reads FQNEAQ (reference sequence). The V end was cut by 2 bases, the J end by 1 base, with 5 bases between. The CDR3 length is 14 residues. This chain's CDR3 is CASSLLGNTGELFF. The CDR3 DNA is TGTGCCAGCAGCTTACTAGGGAACACCGGGGAGCTGTTTTTT. The full variable domain, with the rest looked up from reference TRBV7-9 and TRBJ2-2, is DTGVSQNPRHKITKRGQNVTFRCDPISEHNRLYWYRQTLGQGPEFLTYFQNEAQLEKSRLLSDRFSAERPKGSFSTLEIQRTEQGDSAMYLCASSLLGNTGELFFGEGSRLTVL.

The chain employs TRBV5-6 and TRBJ1-3; D call uncertain. This CDR3 comprises 18 residues. Germline values: CDR1 SGHDT, CDR2 YYEEEE. V shed 1 base and J shed 0 bases, with 17 bases lying between them. CDR3 nucleotides: TGTGCCAGCAGCTTGTTGGTAGGAGAAGATTCCTCTGGAAACACCATATATTTT. Protein: CASSLLVGEDSSGNTIYF.

The chain is built from TRBV18 and TRBJ1-2; no reliable D call. V was shortened by 0 bases and J by 0 bases, with 8 bases between the two germline ends. The CDR3 runs to 15 residues. CDR1 is KGHSH, CDR2 LQKENI, per germline. CDR3: CASSPPATSNYGYTF. In DNA form, the CDR3 reads TGTGCCAGCTCACCACCGGCCACCTCTAACTATGGCTACACCTTC.

Here the CDR3 DNA reads TGCGCCAGCAGCCAAGAGGCCCTCATGAACACTGAAGCTTTCTTT. The encoded protein is CASSQEALMNTEAFF. The chain carries TRBV4-1 and TRBJ1-1; unclear D gene. Germline CDR1 reads MGHRA; CDR2 reads YSYEKL. This CDR3 region has 15 residues. V shed 0 bases and J shed 0 bases, with 8 bases lying between them.

The table lists this clone with a few counts. The genes are TRBV6-5 and TRBJ2-7; D gene ambiguous. The V gene's germline CDR1 is MNHEY and CDR2 SVGAGI. CDR3 length equals 11 residues. V lost 4 bases and J 9 bases, leaving 10 bases between the germline ends. Here the CDR3 reads CASSLEALQYF. For the CDR3, the DNA is TGTGCCAGCAGTTTAGAAGCGCTGCAGTACTTC.